This TCR beta chain originates from a study of cytomegalovirus exposure and HLA in healthy donors. Overall study results and limits: The authors listed some 160 TCR beta chains as cytomegalovirus-associated.

Germline V gene data show CDR1 as MNHNS and CDR2 as SASEGT. The CDR3 is 15 amino acids. V was clipped by 5 bases and J by 5 bases; unmatched bases: 6. For this clone: Antigen: not known.

With 60 Vbeta and 13 Jbeta primers, the PCR was carried out. The table came from immunoSEQ multiplex PCR; TCRdb's copy has only in-frame clones and leaves some out. The sample holds roughly 100,000 clones; about three fifths are singletons and the top ten take around 4.8%. The clonotype was recovered from a human donor in good health. V usage is TRBV6-1 and J usage is TRBJ1-4, with 9 bases matching TRBD1. The sample was PBMCs. The CDR3 DNA reads TGTGCCAGCAGTCCCTCCGGGACAGGGAATGAAAAACTGTTTTTT. It yields the protein CASSPSGTGNEKLFF.